The subject of this entry is one T cell receptor beta chain. Its antigen is not identified. This record comes from a study of T-cell memory formation after mild COVID-19. Study conclusions and caveats: Among clones peaking at day 37 in the second wave, SARS-CoV-2 specificity remained unconfirmed. Later expanders leaned toward CD4+, whereas clones contracting from day 15 to 85 were balanced CD4/CD8. Memory sampled before infection contained some responding clones, suggesting cross-reactive memory joined.

Germline-derived CDR1 and CDR2 are DFQATT and SNEGSKA (reference sequence). CDR3 size: 14 residues. The germline V and J ends were trimmed by 5 bases and 4 bases, with 18 bases remaining between them. TCRdb recomputed calls from the 5' RACE reads with MiXCR, one row per CDR3 protein. The sample lists fewer than 700,000 distinct CDR3 sequences; about 20% were seen once. V usage is TRBV20-1 and J usage is TRBJ2-7; no clear D gene. Sequenced material: PBMCs or a T cell subset sorted from them (not recorded which). The receptor was derived from an adult woman who had mild COVID-19 (a few samples of this study predate the infection). Cell type and time point are not known. CDR3 bases: TGCAGTGCTCAACGGGCCCCGTCATTATACGAGCAGTACTTC. Residues: CSAQRAPSLYEQYF.